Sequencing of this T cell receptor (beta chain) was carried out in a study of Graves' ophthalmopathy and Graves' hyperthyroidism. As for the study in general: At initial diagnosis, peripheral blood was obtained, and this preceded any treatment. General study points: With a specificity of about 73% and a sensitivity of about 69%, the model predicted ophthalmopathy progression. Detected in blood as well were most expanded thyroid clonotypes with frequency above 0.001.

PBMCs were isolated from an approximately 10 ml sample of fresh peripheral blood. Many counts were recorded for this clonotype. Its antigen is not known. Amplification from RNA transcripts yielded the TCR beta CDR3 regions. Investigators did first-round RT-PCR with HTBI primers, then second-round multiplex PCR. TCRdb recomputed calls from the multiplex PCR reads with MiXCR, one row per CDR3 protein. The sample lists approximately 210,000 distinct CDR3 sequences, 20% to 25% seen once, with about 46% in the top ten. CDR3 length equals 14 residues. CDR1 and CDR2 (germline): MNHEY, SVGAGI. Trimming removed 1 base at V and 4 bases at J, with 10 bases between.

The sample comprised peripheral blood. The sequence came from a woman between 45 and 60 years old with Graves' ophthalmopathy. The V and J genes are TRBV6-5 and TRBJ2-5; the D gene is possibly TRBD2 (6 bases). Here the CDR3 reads CASSYFGGRETQYF. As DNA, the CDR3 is TGTGCCAGCAGTTACTTTGGGGGGAGAGAGACCCAGTACTTC.